These 21 T cell receptor beta chains came from one sample sequenced in a study of CD8 T cells in ankylosing spondylitis. TCRdb reanalysed the 5' RACE reads using MiXCR and keeps one entry per CDR3 protein. This table has 150,000 to 200,000 distinct CDR3 sequences, 11% appearing once. Sequenced sample: blood, either unsorted or a sorted T cell fraction (not recorded which). The source of these receptors is a male donor with ankylosing spondylitis or in good health (not recorded which).

The CDR3 DNA follows: TGTGCCAGCAGCTTAGAGCTAGCGGCGGTGGGGACCCAGTACTTC. It is translated as CASSLELAAVGTQYF. The gene calls are TRBV7-2 and TRBJ2-5; 7 bases are a match to TRBD2. Germline trimming cut 1 base from V and 7 bases from J; bases unmatched to any gene: 9. This CDR3 spans 15 amino acids. The germline gives CDR1 SGHTA, CDR2 FQGNSA.

This clonotype was picked up many times. The chain is built from TRBV6-5 and TRBJ2-5, with 8 bases matching TRBD2. V shed 0 bases and J 5 bases; nucleotides not matched to a gene: 5. The CDR3 sequence is 15 residues long. Per germline, CDR1 MNHEY and CDR2 SVGAGI. The CDR3 loop reads CASSYSTGGPETQYF. The CDR3 nucleotides read TGTGCCAGCAGTTACTCAACGGGGGGGCCGGAGACCCAGTACTTC.

This clonotype showed up just a few times. J is TRBJ2-5 and V is TRBV6-1; D assignment may be TRBD1 or TRBD2 (5 bases each). V lost 5 bases and J 0 bases, leaving 13 bases between the germline ends. This CDR3 comprises 15 residues. Germline V gene data show CDR1 as MNHNS and CDR2 as SASEGT. CDR3 sequence reads: CASSQPGLYQETQYF. DNA of the CDR3: TGTGCCAGCAGTCAACCGGGGCTCTACCAAGAGACCCAGTACTTC.

There are many counts of this clonotype. CDR3 nucleotides: TGCAGTGCTAGCAACAGGGTCTCAAATGAAAAACTGTTTTTT. Protein product: CSASNRVSNEKLFF. The rearrangement uses TRBV20-1 and TRBJ1-4; D is perhaps TRBD1 (6 bases). Germline V gives CDR1 DFQATT, CDR2 SNEGSKA (reference sequence). This CDR3 spans 14 amino acids. V dropped 3 bases and J dropped 5 bases, with 13 bases sitting between them.

This clonotype was picked up a small number of times. This sequence joins TRBV20-1 and TRBJ2-3; 7 bases match TRBD2. The CDR3 sequence is 13 residues long. Germline-derived CDR1 and CDR2 are DFQATT and SNEGSKA (reference sequence). The DNA of the CDR3 is TGCAGCCCAGTGCGGGGGAGCACAGATACGCAGTATTTT. Protein sequence: CSPVRGSTDTQYF.

This clonotype was observed a handful of times. The chain recombines TRBV6-2 or TRBV6-3 with TRBJ2-5, with D possibly being TRBD1 or TRBD2 (5 bases each). CDR1 is MNHEY, CDR2 SVGEGT, per germline. The CDR3 extends over 13 amino acids. V was shortened by 5 bases and J by 5 bases, with 12 bases between the two germline ends. The CDR3: CASSRDARETQYF. CDR3 nucleotide sequence: TGTGCCAGCAGTCGGGACGCCCGGGAGACCCAGTACTTC.

This clonotype was recorded at least ten times. The chain couples TRBV3-1 to TRBJ2-2; 8 nucleotides agree with TRBD1. The CDR3 has 16 residues. V lost 2 bases and J lost 6; bases outside the gene matches: 8. The germline CDR1 and CDR2 sequences are LGHDT and YNNKEL (reference sequence). CDR3 region: CASSQLRTGSPGELFF. In DNA, the CDR3 is TGTGCCAGCAGCCAACTCAGGACAGGGTCTCCCGGGGAGCTGTTTTTT.

The table lists this clonotype with many counts. The chain combines TRBV12-3 or TRBV12-4 with TRBJ2-1; either TRBD1 or TRBD2 may supply D (5 bases each). The V end was cut by 6 bases, the J end by 0 bases, with 21 bases between. The CDR3 length is 18 residues. The CDR3 sequence is CASSVIRDRLSSYNEQFF. CDR3 sequence (DNA): TGTGCCAGCAGCGTCATTCGGGACCGCCTTAGCTCCTACAATGAGCAGTTCTTC.

Many counts were recorded for this clonotype. V gene TRBV5-1 combines with J gene TRBJ2-3, with D unclear. The CDR3 extends over 14 amino acids. Germline V CDR1 and CDR2: SGHRS, YFSETQ. The V end lost 0 bases, the J end lost 2 bases, and 7 bases lay between the germline ends. CDR3 amino acids: CASSLVGYTDTQYF. CDR3 DNA: TGCGCCAGCAGCTTGGTGGGGTACACAGATACGCAGTATTTT.

This clonotype occurred a few times. The genes are TRBV5-1 and TRBJ2-1; 11 nucleotides align to TRBD2. Trimming removed 4 bases from V and 6 bases from J; junction bases left unmatched: 12. CDR1 and CDR2 from the germline V gene are SGHRS and YFSETQ. There are 17 residues in the CDR3. The CDR3 DNA is TGCGCCAGCAGCATGCCTGGGGGTAGCGGGGGGGCCAATGAGCAGTTCTTC. Translated, it gives CASSMPGGSGGANEQFF.

This clonotype occurred many times. The rearrangement links TRBV6-6 to TRBJ2-7; 8 bases agree with TRBD2. CDR3 length: 12 amino acids. Germline CDR1 MNHNY, CDR2 SVGAGI (reference sequence). V was clipped by 9 bases and J by 0 bases; unmatched bases: 1. CDR3 residues: CASSGASYEQYF. The CDR3 bases are TGTGCCAGTAGCGGGGCCTCCTACGAGCAGTACTTC.

The chain joins TRBV6-1 to TRBJ2-1; D might be TRBD1 (6 bases). This CDR3 is 13 amino acids long. Trimming stripped 8 bases from V and 4 bases from J, with 12 bases between. Germline CDR1 and CDR2: MNHNS and SASEGT. The CDR3, as DNA: TGTGCCAGCTCGACAGGTAGATACAATGAGCAGTTCTTC. The encoded protein is CASSTGRYNEQFF.

This clonotype appeared a few times. For the CDR3, the DNA is TGTGCCAGCAGTTACTCGGGGGGGACAGGGGTGGAAAAACTGTTTTTT. Protein sequence: CASSYSGGTGVEKLFF. The chain recombines TRBV6-5 with TRBJ1-4; 10 positions agree with TRBD1. V lost 0 bases and J lost 8; bases outside the gene matches: 6. In germline, CDR1 is MNHEY, CDR2 SVGAGI. There are 16 residues in the CDR3.

This clonotype was counted many times. The rearrangement links TRBV12-3 or TRBV12-4 to TRBJ1-4; tentative D call: TRBD1 (5 bases). The CDR3 runs 15 residues. V was shortened by 0 bases and J by 4 bases, with 9 bases between the two germline ends. The CDR3 loop reads CASSLALGLNEKLFF. DNA for the CDR3: TGTGCCAGCAGTTTAGCCCTGGGACTTAATGAAAAACTGTTTTTT.

To note about this clonotype: A much larger clone differs from this one at a single base, so this may be a read error. This rearrangement joins TRBV5-1 to TRBJ2-7, with D tentatively TRBD1 (5 bases). Germline V gene data show CDR1 as SGHRS and CDR2 as YFSETQ. The CDR3 length is 14 residues. Trimming removed 3 bases from V and 2 bases from J, with 12 bases in between. In DNA, the CDR3 is TGCGCCAGCAGCTGGTCAGAAGGGGCCTACGAGCAGTACTTC. Encoded protein: CASSWSEGAYEQYF.

This clonotype was counted between two and nine times. This chain joins TRBV28 and TRBJ2-7; possibly TRBD1 or TRBD2 for D (5 bases each). This CDR3 has 12 residues. V lost 6 bases and J 4 bases, leaving 10 bases between the germline ends. CDR1 and CDR2 from the germline V gene are MDHEN and SYDVKM. The CDR3 bases are TGTGCCAGCAGAGCAGGGACGTACGAGCAGTACTTC. Translated, it gives CASRAGTYEQYF.

To note about this clonotype: A much more abundant neighbour one base away suggests this may be a read error. This chain connects TRBV5-1 to TRBJ2-2, with D possibly being TRBD1 or TRBD2 (5 bases each). The CDR3 loop spans 16 amino acids. Germline values: CDR1 SGHRS, CDR2 YFSETQ. CDR3 sequence: CASSLASTSPTGALFF. In nucleotides, the CDR3 is TGCGCCAGCAGCTTGGCAAGTACCAGCCCTACCGGGGCGCTGTTTTTT.

This clonotype was recorded at least ten times. The chain is built from TRBV20-1 and TRBJ2-1; D possibly uses TRBD1 or TRBD2 (5 bases each). CDR1 is DFQATT and CDR2 is SNEGSKA in the germline V gene (reference sequence). Trimming removed 3 bases from V and 8 bases from J, with 14 bases in between. This CDR3 spans 13 amino acids. In DNA form, the CDR3 reads TGCAGTGCTAGCAGGGCCGGGGTCGATGAGCAGTTCTTC. Translating gives CSASRAGVDEQFF.

This clonotype has a count of ten or more. The chain couples TRBV4-3 to TRBJ2-7, with D unclear. Per germline, CDR1 LGHNA and CDR2 YSLEER. The CDR3 extends over 14 amino acids. Between the trimmed V and J ends, which lost 1 base and 2 bases, there was a span of 9 bases. CDR3 sequence (DNA): TGCGCCAGCAGCCAAGTCGTCGGGCCCTACGAGCAGTACTTC. Translation: CASSQVVGPYEQYF.

The chain has TRBV10-3 and TRBJ2-3; 9 nucleotides line up with TRBD2. This CDR3 has 14 residues. With V trimmed by 6 bases and J by 5 bases, 6 bases remained unmatched. Germline V gives CDR1 ENHRY, CDR2 SYGVKD. The CDR3 DNA sequence: TGTGCCATCAGACTGACTAGCGGACAAGATACGCAGTATTTT. It codes for CAIRLTSGQDTQYF.

This clonotype was seen ten or more times. V is TRBV10-3 and J is TRBJ1-1, with D hard to call. CDR3 length equals 15 residues. In germline, CDR1 is ENHRY, CDR2 SYGVKD. V was cut by 4 bases and J by 1 base, with 13 bases left in between. The CDR3, as DNA: TGTGCCATCAGTGGAGAGGGAGGTCGGAACACTGAAGCTTTCTTT. It specifies CAISGEGGRNTEAFF.